A selection of T cell receptor beta chains follows, all from one sample in a study of blood T cell repertoires in COVID-19. Profiling relied on immunoSEQ multiplex PCR, and the TCRdb table lists in-frame clones only, not all of them. The table lists some 100,000 clones, about 89% of them singletons. Material for sequencing was peripheral blood. These receptors were taken from a man over 45 with acute or convalescent COVID-19. Each CDR3 is given with its conserved first and last residue. A D gene is named only where the DNA matches it firmly. Clone size appears in some rows only: once, few, many, or a class for an expanded clone.

TRBJ2-2 | TRBV2 | - | TRBD2 | CASRGTSADTGELFF
TRBJ2-7 | TRBV11-3 | - | TRBD2 | CASKNSTGGFLYF
TRBJ1-3 | TRBV3-1/TRBV3-2 | - | TRBD1 | CASSLRRQGAGGNTIYF
TRBJ2-5 | TRBV11-3 | - | TRBD2 | CASSVYRLAVDRETQYF
TRBJ2-7 | TRBV27 | many | TRBD2 | CASNDVAGGPHEQYF
TRBJ2-7 | TRBV27 | - | - | CASSLKRSYEQYF
TRBJ2-5 | TRBV21-1 | few | - | CASSIRQDGETQYF
TRBJ2-1 | TRBV21-1 | - | - | CASSKGFPGDHEQFF
TRBJ1-1 | TRBV20-1 | - | - | CSASRGRNTEAFF
TRBJ2-1 | TRBV3-1/TRBV3-2 | - | TRBD2 | CASSPVAGPQYNEQFF
TRBJ1-1 | TRBV18 | - | - | CASSPGAQGTEAFF
TRBJ2-3 | TRBV2 | - | TRBD1 | CASSLLQGSDTQYF
TRBJ1-1 | TRBV2 | - | - | CASSRQVMNTEAFF
TRBJ1-4 | TRBV2 | - | - | CASSERGRDFEKLFF
TRBJ2-6 | TRBV13 | - | - | CASSEGQPSGANVLTF
TRBJ1-1 | TRBV24-1 | - | - | CATSVPRGGLNWNTEAFF
TRBJ2-1 | TRBV12-3/TRBV12-4 | - | TRBD2 | CASSLRGGDMFF
TRBJ1-2 | TRBV3-1/TRBV3-2 | - | - | CASSLDSGLYYGYTF
TRBJ2-7 | TRBV2 | once | TRBD1 | CASSGQGLSYEQYF
TRBJ2-7 | TRBV10-1 | once | TRBD1 | CASSVGQGVREQYF
TRBJ2-1 | TRBV4-1 | - | - | CASSQVTLVVDNEQFF
TRBJ2-1 | TRBV29-1 | - | - | CSVRQVGSYNEQFF
TRBJ1-2 | TRBV5-8 | - | - | CASSLESRGYTF
TRBJ1-1 | TRBV19 | - | - | CASSYGTPNTEAFF
TRBJ1-1 | TRBV10-2 | - | TRBD1 | CASSEFRDRVFYTEAFF
TRBJ1-1 | TRBV5-1 | - | - | CASSHDSMNTEAFF
TRBJ2-1 | TRBV5-1 | - | - | CASSLVGTPSYNEQFF
TRBJ2-7 | TRBV7-9 | once | - | CATDQGREQYF
TRBJ1-2 | TRBV4-1 | - | - | CASSEQDLYGYTF
TRBJ2-3 | TRBV18 | few | - | CASSPGLSDTQYF
TRBJ1-2 | TRBV30 | - | - | CAWTPRLYGYTF
TRBJ1-2 | TRBV9 | - | TRBD1 | CASSRDRSYGYTF
TRBJ2-7 | TRBV3-1/TRBV3-2 | - | - | CASSQRYEQYF
TRBJ2-7 | TRBV2 | - | - | CASSDVGRDSYEQYF
TRBJ2-7 | TRBV11-3 | - | - | CASSYGSREQYF
TRBJ1-1 | TRBV19 | few | - | CASSKLSGRAEAFF
TRBJ1-2 | TRBV5-6 | - | TRBD1 | CASSLYRGLNYGYTF
TRBJ2-1 | TRBV12-5 | - | - | CASGLVRLGNRMGNEQFF
TRBJ2-3 | TRBV5-5 | - | TRBD2 | CASSLLVAGVTDTQYF
TRBJ2-1 | TRBV6-4 | - | TRBD2 | CASSVALAGRKNEQFF